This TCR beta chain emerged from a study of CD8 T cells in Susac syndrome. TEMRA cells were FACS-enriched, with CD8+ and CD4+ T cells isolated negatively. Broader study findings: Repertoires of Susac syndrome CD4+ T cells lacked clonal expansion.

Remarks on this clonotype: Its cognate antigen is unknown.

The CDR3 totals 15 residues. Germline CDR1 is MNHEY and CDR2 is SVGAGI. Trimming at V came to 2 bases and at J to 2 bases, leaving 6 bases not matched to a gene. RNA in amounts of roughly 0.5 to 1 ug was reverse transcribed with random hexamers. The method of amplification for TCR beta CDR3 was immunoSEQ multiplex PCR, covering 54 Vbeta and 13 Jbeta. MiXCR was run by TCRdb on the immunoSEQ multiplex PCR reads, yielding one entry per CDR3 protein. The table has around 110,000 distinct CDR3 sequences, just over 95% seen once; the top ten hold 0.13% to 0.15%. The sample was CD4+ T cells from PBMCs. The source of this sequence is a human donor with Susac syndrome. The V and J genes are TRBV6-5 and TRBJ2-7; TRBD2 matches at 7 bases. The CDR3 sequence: CASSYRTGLTYEQYF. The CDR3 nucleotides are TGTGCCAGCAGTTACCGGACGGGACTAACCTACGAGCAGTACTTC.